This TCR beta chain was captured in a study of vaccination effects on CD4 cells after COVID-19. Study as a whole: Before sequencing, viral peptide pools were used by the ViraFEST assay to expand antigen-specific CD4+ T cells. Findings and caveats of the study: Clones from infection and from vaccination both contracted markedly late after vaccination. Researchers report that only 1 of 255 vaccine-induced clones in healthy vaccinees cross-reacted with common cold coronaviruses.

About this clone itself: Its specificity is not known.

Subsequent to less than twelve days of culture, CD4+ T cells were isolated. People in the vaccine group had not been infected with SARS-CoV-2 before, and their nucleocapsid antibodies were negative. Assay used: immunoSEQ multiplex PCR; TCRdb lists only in-frame clones, some missing. The sample contains tens of thousands of clones, about 70% of which appear only once. The source of this sequence is a human donor who received a COVID-19 vaccine. The material sequenced was CD4+ T cells from PBMCs cultured without peptide, taken before COVID-19 vaccination.

The CDR3 spells CASSDRVETEAFF. The CDR3 region has the DNA TGTGCCAGCAGTGACAGGGTTGAAACTGAAGCTTTCTTT. The rearrangement uses TRBV12-3 or TRBV12-4 and TRBJ1-1, with TRBD1 identical over 7 bases. This CDR3 has 13 amino acids. J was trimmed by 5 bases and V by 5 bases; bases with no gene match: 5.